Listed below are T cell receptor beta chains from one sample, sequenced in a study of blood T cell repertoires in COVID-19. Generated by immunoSEQ multiplex PCR, the TCRdb table keeps only in-frame clones and is missing some. This sample has 220,000 or so clones, with roughly 83% found just once. The sequencing input was PBMCs or T cells enriched from blood (not recorded which). These receptors were collected from a woman aged 50 to 60 who had recovered from COVID-19. CDR3s include the opening cysteine and the closing phenylalanine or tryptophan. D genes are given only for firm matches. Only part of the rows carry a size: once, few, many, or a class if the clone is expanded.

>TRBD2|TRBV9|TRBJ2-2|-
CASSVGVAGTSQGELFF
TGTGCCAGCAGCGTAGGAGTAGCGGGGACGTCCCAGGGGGAGCTGTTTTTT
>-|TRBV7-6|TRBJ2-3|-
CASSLAGASTDTQYF
TGTGCCAGCAGCTTAGCAGGGGCTAGCACAGATACGCAGTATTTT
>-|TRBV24-1|TRBJ1-2|once
CATSDPVDYGYTF
TGTGCCACCAGTGACCCAGTGGACTATGGCTACACCTTC
>-|TRBV2|TRBJ1-2|-
CASSDRGYGYTF
TGTGCCAGCAGTGACAGGGGCTATGGCTACACCTTC
>-|TRBV30|TRBJ1-2|-
CAWSSLFNYGYTF
TGTGCCTGGAGTAGCCTATTTAACTATGGCTACACCTTC
>-|TRBV6-2/TRBV6-3|TRBJ1-1|-
CASSLALSMNTEAFF
TGTGCCAGCAGTTTAGCCCTTTCCATGAACACTGAAGCTTTCTTT
>-|TRBV7-9|TRBJ2-1|-
CASSSVRFNEQFF
TGTGCCAGCAGCTCCGTCCGGTTTAATGAGCAGTTCTTC
>-|TRBV30|TRBJ2-7|few
CAWSPPRGSGPDYEQYF
TGTGCCTGGAGTCCCCCTCGTGGCAGCGGACCCGACTACGAGCAGTACTTC
>-|TRBV5-1|TRBJ2-5|-
CASSPQGGETQYF
TGCGCCAGCAGTCCACAGGGGGGGGAGACCCAGTACTTC
>TRBD1|TRBV5-8|TRBJ1-2|once
CASSPGQGYGYTF
TGTGCCAGCAGCCCCGGACAGGGCTATGGCTACACCTTC
>TRBD1|TRBV6-5|TRBJ2-7|-
CASVNRGNYEQYF
TGTGCCAGCGTAAACAGGGGAAACTACGAGCAGTACTTC
>TRBD2|TRBV7-9|TRBJ2-3|once
CASSPGLAGGTDTQYF
TGTGCCAGCAGTCCGGGACTAGCGGGGGGGACAGATACGCAGTATTTT
>TRBD1|TRBV19|TRBJ2-1|-
CASHRDRSRNEQFF
TGTGCCAGCCACCGGGACAGGTCACGGAATGAGCAGTTCTTC
>-|TRBV5-6|TRBJ1-5|-
CASSLGHGNQPQHF
TGTGCCAGCAGCTTAGGACACGGCAATCAGCCCCAGCATTTT
>-|TRBV28|TRBJ1-2|-
CASSPPSYGYTF
TGTGCCAGCAGTCCCCCCAGCTATGGCTACACCTTC
>-|TRBV18|TRBJ2-5|once
CASSPPGETQYF
TGTGCCAGCTCACCTCCGGGAGAGACCCAGTACTTC
>TRBD1|TRBV6-5|TRBJ1-5|-
CASSWDRGLGQPQHF
TGTGCCAGCAGTTGGGACAGGGGGTTGGGTCAGCCCCAGCATTTT
>TRBD2|TRBV9|TRBJ2-7|-
CASSPGLAPYEQYF
TGTGCCAGCAGCCCGGGACTAGCCCCCTACGAGCAGTACTTC
>-|TRBV5-1|TRBJ2-7|-
CASSLSLQGIYEQYF
TGCGCCAGCAGCTTGTCTTTGCAGGGAATCTACGAGCAGTACTTC
>TRBD1|TRBV7-9|TRBJ1-1|-
CASSLRTGEAFF
TGTGCCAGCAGCCTGCGGACAGGAGAAGCTTTCTTT
>-|TRBV30|TRBJ1-6|once
CAWSVLGSYNSPLHF
TGTGCCTGGAGTGTACTAGGTTCCTATAATTCACCCCTCCACTTT
>-|TRBV29-1|TRBJ2-7|-
CSVEGEAKNSYEQYF
TGCAGCGTTGAAGGTGAAGCGAAAAACTCCTACGAGCAGTACTTC
>-|TRBV11-2|TRBJ2-1|-
CASSLDFGGEQFF
TGTGCCAGCAGCTTAGACTTCGGGGGTGAGCAGTTCTTC
>TRBD1|TRBV18|TRBJ2-2|-
CASSPGTVRMNTGELFF
TGTGCCAGCTCACCCGGGACAGTGAGGATGAACACCGGGGAGCTGTTTTTT
>-|TRBV7-2|TRBJ2-2|-
CASSHGQRGELFF
TGTGCCAGCAGCCACGGTCAACGCGGGGAGCTGTTTTTT
>-|TRBV6-5|TRBJ1-2|-
CASVPGLLANYGYTF
TGTGCCAGCGTCCCAGGATTGTTAGCTAACTATGGCTACACCTTC
>-|TRBV28|TRBJ2-7|-
CASSPDSNYEQYF
TGTGCCAGCAGTCCGGACTCAAACTACGAGCAGTACTTC
>TRBD1|TRBV7-9|TRBJ2-3|-
CASSARGQGGADTQYF
TGTGCCAGCAGCGCCCGGGGACAGGGGGGCGCAGATACGCAGTATTTT
>TRBD2|TRBV19|TRBJ2-7|once
CASSIREEVYEQYF
TGTGCCAGTAGTATACGGGAGGAGGTCTACGAGCAGTACTTC
>-|TRBV19|TRBJ1-2|-
CASNPWAGPASNYGYTF
TGTGCCAGTAATCCTTGGGCGGGTCCCGCGTCTAACTATGGCTACACCTTC
>-|TRBV7-9|TRBJ2-7|-
CASSQIGGEQYF
TGTGCCAGCAGCCAGATCGGGGGCGAGCAGTACTTC
>-|TRBV6-5|TRBJ1-3|-
CASTQDRKFGNTIYF
TGTGCCAGCACCCAGGACAGAAAGTTTGGAAACACCATATATTTT
>-|TRBV5-1|TRBJ2-3|once
CASSRGFTDTQYF
TGCGCCAGCAGCAGGGGCTTCACAGATACGCAGTATTTT
>-|TRBV9|TRBJ2-7|-
CASSVAGGQGNEQYF
TGTGCCAGCAGCGTAGCGGGAGGACAGGGTAACGAGCAGTACTTC
>TRBD2|TRBV18|TRBJ2-1|-
CASSPGTSGREQFF
TGTGCCAGCTCACCCGGGACTAGCGGGCGTGAGCAGTTCTTC
>-|TRBV30|TRBJ1-1|-
CACPPVGARTANTEAFF
TGTGCCTGCCCCCCAGTCGGGGCGAGGACAGCCAACACTGAAGCTTTCTTT
>-|TRBV7-9|TRBJ1-1|-
CASSLPVNTEAFF
TGTGCCAGCAGCTTACCAGTGAACACTGAAGCTTTCTTT
>TRBD2|TRBV2|TRBJ2-5|-
CASSVAGSQETQYF
TGTGCCAGCAGTGTAGCGGGGAGCCAAGAGACCCAGTACTTC
>TRBD1|TRBV6-6|TRBJ2-5|-
CASSYKGAVVTQYF
TGTGCCAGCAGTTACAAGGGGGCAGTTGTGACCCAGTACTTC
>TRBD2|TRBV7-2|TRBJ2-5|-
CASSSRTSGRVGETQYF
TGTGCCAGCAGCTCCCGGACTAGCGGGAGGGTGGGAGAGACCCAGTACTTC
>-|TRBV13|TRBJ2-2|once
CASSPWRRDGELFF
TGTGCCAGCAGCCCTTGGCGCCGGGACGGGGAGCTGTTTTTT
>TRBD2|TRBV6-6|TRBJ2-2|-
CASSPGRSIANTGELFF
TGTGCCAGCAGTCCCGGGAGGTCTATAGCGAACACCGGGGAGCTGTTTTTT
>-|TRBV7-3|TRBJ2-2|-
CASSPTGPGELFF
TGTGCCAGCAGCCCCACCGGTCCCGGGGAGCTGTTTTTT
>-|TRBV29-1|TRBJ2-3|-
CSVRGLTDTQYF
TGCAGCGTTCGCGGACTCACAGATACGCAGTATTTT
>-|TRBV4-3|TRBJ2-4|-
CASSQDRSRAKNIQYF
TGCGCCAGCAGCCAAGATCGGAGTAGAGCCAAAAACATTCAGTACTTC